The T cell receptor (beta chain) under discussion was sequenced for a study of blood T cell repertoires in COVID-19. This clone was found once. CDR3 length: 13 residues. V was clipped by 4 bases and J by 6 bases, with 11 bases between them. Per germline, CDR1 MGHRA and CDR2 YSYEKL. Generated by immunoSEQ multiplex PCR, the TCRdb table keeps only in-frame clones and is missing some. The data show over 300,000 clones, approximately 87% seen once. Cohorts were assigned according to the clinical history that participants reported. The TCR comes from a young woman with acute COVID-19. The specimen was PBMCs or T cells enriched from blood (not recorded which). V usage is TRBV4-1 and J usage is TRBJ2-3; D uncertain. The CDR3 loop reads CASSPSHGDTQYF. In DNA form, the CDR3 reads TGCGCCAGCAGCCCCTCACACGGGGATACGCAGTATTTT.